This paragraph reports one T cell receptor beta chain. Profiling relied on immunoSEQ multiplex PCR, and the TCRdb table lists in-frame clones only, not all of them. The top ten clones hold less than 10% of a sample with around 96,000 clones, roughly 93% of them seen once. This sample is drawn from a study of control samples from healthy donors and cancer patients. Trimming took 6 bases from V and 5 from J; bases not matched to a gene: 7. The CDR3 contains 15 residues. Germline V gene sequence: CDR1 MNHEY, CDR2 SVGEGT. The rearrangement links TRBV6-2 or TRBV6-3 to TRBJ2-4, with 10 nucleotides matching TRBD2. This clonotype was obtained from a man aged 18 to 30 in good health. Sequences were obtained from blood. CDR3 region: CASSQRTSGENIQYF. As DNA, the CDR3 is TGTGCCAGCAGCCAAAGGACTAGCGGAGAAAACATTCAGTACTTC.